This TCR beta chain emerged from a study of blood T cells in healthy people across ages. General study results and limits: TCR beta diversity correlated strongly with naive T cell percentage. From one million sequenced T cells, diversity estimates were lower bounds.

The people who gave samples were healthy Caucasians from Russia, aged roughly 6 to 90. The authors drew around 9.4 milliliters of peripheral blood from each donor. Through a sample-barcoded 5' primer and a J-beta primer mix, a second PCR was run for about 6 to 11 cycles. TCRdb itself ran the 5' RACE reads through MiXCR, one entry per CDR3 protein. The top ten hold 6.5% to 8.5% of the sample, which has around 1.5 million distinct CDR3 sequences, approximately 63% seen once. The CDR3 runs 17 residues. J gave up 0 bases and V 4 bases, and 8 bases lay outside the gene matches. Germline CDR1 and CDR2: LGHNA and YSLEER. A word on this clonotype: Antigen: not known.

The genes are TRBV4-3 and TRBJ2-3, with TRBD1 matching over 9 bases. The sequencing input was blood. The clonotype comes from a man aged 18 to 29 in good health. The CDR3 protein is CASSPPPGQGSTDTQYF. The DNA of the CDR3 is TGCGCCAGCAGCCCCCCTCCGGGACAGGGAAGCACAGATACGCAGTATTTT.